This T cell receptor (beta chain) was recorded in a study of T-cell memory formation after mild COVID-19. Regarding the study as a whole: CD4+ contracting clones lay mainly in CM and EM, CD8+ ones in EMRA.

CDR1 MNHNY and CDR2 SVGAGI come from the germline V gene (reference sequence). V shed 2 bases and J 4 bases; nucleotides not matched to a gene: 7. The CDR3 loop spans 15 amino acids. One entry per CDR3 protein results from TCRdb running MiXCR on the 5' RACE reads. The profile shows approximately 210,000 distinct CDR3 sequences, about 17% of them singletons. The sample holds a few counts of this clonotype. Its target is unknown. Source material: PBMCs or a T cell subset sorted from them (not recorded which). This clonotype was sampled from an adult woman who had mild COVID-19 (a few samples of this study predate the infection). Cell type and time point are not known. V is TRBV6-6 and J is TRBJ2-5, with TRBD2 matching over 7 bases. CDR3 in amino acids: CASSYGGGGAETQYF. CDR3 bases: TGTGCCAGCAGTTACGGGGGGGGAGGGGCAGAGACCCAGTACTTC.